This T cell receptor beta chain was obtained from a study of OX40 agonist ivuxolimab in advanced cancers. Study conclusions and caveats: Expanded clones tended on average to be more numerous among CD8+ T cells than CD4+. The 0.1-3.0 mg/kg partial responders had among the lowest clonal expansion. At 0.1 to 3.0 mg/kg and by week 6, clonal expansion occurred in CD4+ and CD8+ blood T cells.

Between the trimmed V and J ends, which lost 4 bases and 2 bases, there was a span of 13 bases. This CDR3 spans 15 amino acids. Germline values: CDR1 LNHDA, CDR2 SQIVND (reference sequence). To note about this clone: Its antigen is unidentified.

Some clones are missing from TCRdb's copy, which holds only in-frame ones; the method was immunoSEQ multiplex PCR. The table lists about 61,000 clones, approximately 89% of them singletons. The V gene is TRBV19, the J gene TRBJ2-3; TRBD1 or TRBD2 may be the D gene (6 bases each). The sequencing used CD4+ or CD8+ T cells sorted from blood, collected in a trial of the OX40 agonist ivuxolimab. The sequence derives from an adult with an advanced solid tumor such as melanoma, head and neck, liver or kidney cancer. The CDR3 spells CASSTGGLLTDTQYF. The CDR3 nucleotides read TGTGCCAGTAGTACTGGGGGGCTTCTCACAGATACGCAGTATTTT.